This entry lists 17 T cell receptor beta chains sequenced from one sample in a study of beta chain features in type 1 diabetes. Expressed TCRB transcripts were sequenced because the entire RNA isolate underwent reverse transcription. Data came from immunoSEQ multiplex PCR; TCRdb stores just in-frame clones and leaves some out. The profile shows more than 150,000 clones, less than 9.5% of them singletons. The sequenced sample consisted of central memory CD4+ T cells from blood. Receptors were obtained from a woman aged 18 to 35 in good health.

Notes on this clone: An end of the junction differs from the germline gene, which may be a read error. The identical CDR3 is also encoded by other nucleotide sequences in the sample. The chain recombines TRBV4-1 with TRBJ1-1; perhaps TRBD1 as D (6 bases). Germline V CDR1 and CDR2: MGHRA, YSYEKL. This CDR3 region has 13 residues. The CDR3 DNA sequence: TGTGCCAGCAGCCAAGTCAAGGACAGCGAAGCTTTCTTT. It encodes CASSQVKDSEAFF.

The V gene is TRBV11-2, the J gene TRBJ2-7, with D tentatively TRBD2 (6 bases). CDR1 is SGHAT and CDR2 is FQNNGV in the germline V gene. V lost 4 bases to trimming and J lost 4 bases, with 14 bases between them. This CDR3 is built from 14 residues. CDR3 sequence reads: CASSSSAGWYEQYF. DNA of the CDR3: TGTGCCAGCAGCTCATCGGCGGGGTGGTACGAGCAGTACTTC.

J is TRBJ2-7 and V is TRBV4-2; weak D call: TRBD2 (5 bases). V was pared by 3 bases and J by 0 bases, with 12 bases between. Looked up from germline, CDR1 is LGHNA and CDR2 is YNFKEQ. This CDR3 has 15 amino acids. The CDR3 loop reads CASSQDLTLSYEQYF. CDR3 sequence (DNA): TGTGCCAGCAGCCAGGACTTAACCCTCTCCTACGAGCAGTACTTC.

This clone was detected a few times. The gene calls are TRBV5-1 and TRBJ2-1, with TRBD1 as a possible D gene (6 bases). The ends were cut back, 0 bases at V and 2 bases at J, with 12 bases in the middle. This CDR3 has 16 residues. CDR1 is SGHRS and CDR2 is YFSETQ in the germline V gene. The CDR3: CASSLGAGVAYNEQFF. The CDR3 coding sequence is TGCGCCAGCAGCTTGGGGGCAGGGGTAGCCTACAATGAGCAGTTCTTC.

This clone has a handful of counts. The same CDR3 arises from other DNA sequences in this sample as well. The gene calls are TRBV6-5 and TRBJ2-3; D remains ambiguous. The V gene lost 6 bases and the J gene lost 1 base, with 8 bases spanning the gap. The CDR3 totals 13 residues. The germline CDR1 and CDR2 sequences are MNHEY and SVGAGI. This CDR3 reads CASRPPGTDTQYF. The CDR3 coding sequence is TGTGCCAGCAGACCGCCAGGCACAGATACGCAGTATTTT.

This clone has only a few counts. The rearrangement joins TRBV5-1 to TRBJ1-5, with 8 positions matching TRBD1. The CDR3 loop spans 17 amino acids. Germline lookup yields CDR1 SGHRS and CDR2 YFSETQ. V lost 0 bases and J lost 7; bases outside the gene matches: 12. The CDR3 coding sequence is TGCGCCAGCAGCTTGGCCGGACAGGGCTACCTCGGACAGCCCCAGCATTTT. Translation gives CASSLAGQGYLGQPQHF.

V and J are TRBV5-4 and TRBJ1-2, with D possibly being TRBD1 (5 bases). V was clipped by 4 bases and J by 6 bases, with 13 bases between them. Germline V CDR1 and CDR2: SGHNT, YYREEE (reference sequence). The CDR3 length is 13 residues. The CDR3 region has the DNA TGTGCCAGCAGCGCCGGTTGGACAAATGGCTACACCTTC. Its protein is CASSAGWTNGYTF.

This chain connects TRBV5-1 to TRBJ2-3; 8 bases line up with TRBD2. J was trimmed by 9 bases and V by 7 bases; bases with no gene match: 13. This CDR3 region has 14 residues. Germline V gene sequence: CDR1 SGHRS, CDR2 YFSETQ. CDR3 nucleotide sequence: TGCGCCAGCCGAGTAGCGGGACCCACGGGGACGCAGTATTTT. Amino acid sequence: CASRVAGPTGTQYF.

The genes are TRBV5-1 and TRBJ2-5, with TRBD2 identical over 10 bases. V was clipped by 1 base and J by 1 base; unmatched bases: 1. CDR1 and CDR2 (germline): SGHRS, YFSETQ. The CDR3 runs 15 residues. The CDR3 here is CASSLRTSGQETQYF. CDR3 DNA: TGCGCCAGCAGCTTGAGGACTAGCGGCCAAGAGACCCAGTACTTC. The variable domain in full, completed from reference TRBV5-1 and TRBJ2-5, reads KAGVTQTPRYLIKTRGQQVTLSCSPISGHRSVSWYQQTPGQGLQFLFEYFSETQRNKGNFPGRFSGRQFSNSRSEMNVSTLELGDSALYLCASSLRTSGQETQYFGPGTRLLVL.

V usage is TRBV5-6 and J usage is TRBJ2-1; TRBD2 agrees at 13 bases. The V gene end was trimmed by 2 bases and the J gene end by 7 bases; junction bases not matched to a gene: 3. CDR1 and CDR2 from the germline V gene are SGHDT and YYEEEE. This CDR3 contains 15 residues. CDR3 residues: CASSLRLAGGNEQFF. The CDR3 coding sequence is TGTGCCAGCAGCTTACGACTAGCGGGGGGAAATGAGCAGTTCTTC.

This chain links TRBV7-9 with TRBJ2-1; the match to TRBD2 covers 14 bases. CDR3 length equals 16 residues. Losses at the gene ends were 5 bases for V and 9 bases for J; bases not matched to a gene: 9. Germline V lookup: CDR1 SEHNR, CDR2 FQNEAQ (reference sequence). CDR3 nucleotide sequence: TGTGCCAGCAGCCCCGGACTAGCGGGAGGAGTGGGTGAGCAGTTCTTC. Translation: CASSPGLAGGVGEQFF.

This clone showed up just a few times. CDR3 sequence (DNA): TGTGCCATCAGTCAACAGGGGGCAAAGGGTGAGCAGTACTTC. Encoded protein: CAISQQGAKGEQYF. V and J are TRBV10-3 and TRBJ2-7, with 9 bases aligning to TRBD1. Unmatched junction bases numbered 9, after V lost 5 bases and J lost 7 bases. The CDR3 consists of 14 residues. Germline CDR1 reads ENHRY; CDR2 reads SYGVKD.

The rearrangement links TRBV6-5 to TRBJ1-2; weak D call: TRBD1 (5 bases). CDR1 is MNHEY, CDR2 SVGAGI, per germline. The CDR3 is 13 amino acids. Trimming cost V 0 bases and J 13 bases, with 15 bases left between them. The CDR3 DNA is TGTGCCAGCAGTTACTCAAGGGGTCAGTGGTTCACCTTC. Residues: CASSYSRGQWFTF.

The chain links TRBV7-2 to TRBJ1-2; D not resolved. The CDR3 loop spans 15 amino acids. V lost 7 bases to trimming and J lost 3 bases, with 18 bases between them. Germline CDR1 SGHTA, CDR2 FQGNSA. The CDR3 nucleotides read TGTGCCAGCAAAGTTGGATCCGGGAGAGACTATGGCTACACCTTC. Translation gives CASKVGSGRDYGYTF.

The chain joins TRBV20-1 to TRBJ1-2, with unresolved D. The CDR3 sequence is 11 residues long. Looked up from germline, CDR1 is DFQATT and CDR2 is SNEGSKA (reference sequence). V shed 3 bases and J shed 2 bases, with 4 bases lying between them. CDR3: CSASGNYGYTF. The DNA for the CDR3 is TGCAGTGCTAGTGGCAACTATGGCTACACCTTC.

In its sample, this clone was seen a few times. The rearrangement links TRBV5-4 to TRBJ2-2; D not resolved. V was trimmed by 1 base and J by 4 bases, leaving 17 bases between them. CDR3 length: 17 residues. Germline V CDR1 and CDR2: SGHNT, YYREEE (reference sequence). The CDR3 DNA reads TGTGCCAGCAGCTTGTATCCCCCGCGTATTGGCACCGGGGAGCTGTTTTTT. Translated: CASSLYPPRIGTGELFF.

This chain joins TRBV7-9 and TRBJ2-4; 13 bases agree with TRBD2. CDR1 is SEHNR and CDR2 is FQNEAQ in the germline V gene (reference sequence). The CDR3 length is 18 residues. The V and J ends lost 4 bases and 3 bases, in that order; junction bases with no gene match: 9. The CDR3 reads CASSSGLAGERSKNIQYF. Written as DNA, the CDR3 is TGTGCCAGCAGCTCCGGACTAGCGGGAGAGCGGAGCAAAAACATTCAGTACTTC.